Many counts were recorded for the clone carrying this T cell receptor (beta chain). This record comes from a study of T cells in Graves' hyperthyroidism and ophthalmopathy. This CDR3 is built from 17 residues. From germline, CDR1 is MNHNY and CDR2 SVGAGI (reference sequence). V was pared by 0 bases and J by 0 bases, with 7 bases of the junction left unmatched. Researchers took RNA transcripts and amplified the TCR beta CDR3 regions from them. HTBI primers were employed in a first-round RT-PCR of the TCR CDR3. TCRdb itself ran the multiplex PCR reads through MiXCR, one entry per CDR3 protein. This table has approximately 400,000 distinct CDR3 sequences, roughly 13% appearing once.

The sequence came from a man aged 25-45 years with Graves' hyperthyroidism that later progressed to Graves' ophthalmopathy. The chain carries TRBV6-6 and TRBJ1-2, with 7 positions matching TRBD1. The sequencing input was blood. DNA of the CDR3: TGTGCCAGCAGTTACTCTCAGGGGGGATCAGCTAACTATGGCTACACCTTC. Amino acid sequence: CASSYSQGGSANYGYTF.